The present TCR beta chain was sequenced within a study of blood T cell repertoires in COVID-19. For the study at large: Spain, Italy and the United States supplied samples that represented acute and convalescent COVID-19. The analysed material was cDNA or gDNA that came from T cells, B-cell-depleted T cells, or PBMCs.

This clone was detected once. Original processing notes: Using reference gene primer amplification, nucleated cell counts were estimated. Produced via immunoSEQ multiplex PCR; TCRdb's table is partial and in-frame only. Clonal size and the V and J genes are those of that table, whereas D and trimming came from the DNA. The sample lists approximately 72,000 clones, over 75% occurring once. With 2 bases removed from V and 5 bases from J, the gap between germline ends came to 9 bases. Germline V CDR1 and CDR2: MNHEY, SMNVEV (reference sequence). This CDR3 contains 13 residues. Sequences were obtained from peripheral blood. The rearrangement links TRBV27 to TRBJ1-1; TRBD1 is a possible D gene (6 bases). This receptor was taken from a man aged 50 or older with acute or convalescent COVID-19. CDR3 residues: CASSLRGGTEAFF. CDR3 in DNA: TGTGCCAGCAGTTTAAGGGGGGGGACTGAAGCTTTCTTT.